The source of this T cell receptor (beta chain) is a study of blood T cell repertoires in COVID-19. Whole-study context: COVID-19 samples, acute and convalescent, were from the United States, Italy and Spain. T cells, B-cell-depleted T cells, or PBMCs provided the cDNA or gDNA that served as material.

Authors' processing steps: Amplification from reference gene primers served as the basis for estimated nucleated cell counts. TCRdb keeps only in-frame clones here, not all; method: immunoSEQ multiplex PCR. That table is the source of V, J and clone size, and D and trimming were worked out from the DNA. Here the sample spans more than 200,000 clones, around four fifths being singletons. Germline loops: CDR1 SGDLS, CDR2 YYNGEE. Trimming removed 3 bases from V and 1 base from J; junction bases left unmatched: 7. The CDR3 covers 16 residues. The sequencing sample was made of peripheral blood. The chain carries TRBV9 and TRBJ2-3; 8 bases fit TRBD2. This clonotype was sampled from a man aged 55 to 70 with acute or convalescent COVID-19. CDR3 in amino acids: CASSAAPTSGTDTQYF. CDR3 coding DNA: TGTGCCAGCAGCGCCGCACCGACTAGCGGCACAGATACGCAGTATTTT.